The rows below give T cell receptor beta chains drawn from one sample of a study of regulatory T cells in long-lasting Graves disease. MiXCR was run by TCRdb on the multiplex PCR reads, yielding one entry per CDR3 protein. The data hold about half a million distinct CDR3 sequences, with approximately 23% observed a single time. The specimen comprised peripheral blood mononuclear cells (PBMCs), sampled when the disease was refractory, from a patient treated with antithyroid drugs. These receptors originate from a female donor with Graves disease. Each CDR3 is given with its conserved first and last residue. D genes are given only for firm matches. Where a row states a size, it is once, few, many or the class of an expanded clone; other rows omit it.

CDR3aa	CDR3nt	v_gene	d_gene	j_gene	abundance
CASSIYRGPPRTNGKLFF	TGTGCCAGTAGTATCTACAGGGGACCCCCCAGAACTAATGGAAAACTGTTTTTT	TRBV19	TRBD1	TRBJ1-4	NA
CASNSAKGNSPLHF	TGTGCCAGCAACTCAGCGAAGGGCAATTCACCCCTCCACTTT	TRBV27	NA	TRBJ1-6	many
CASSRTSVDTQYF	TGTGCCAGCAGTAGGACTAGCGTGGATACGCAGTATTTT	TRBV2	TRBD2	TRBJ2-3	NA
CSARDLGFGNQPQHF	TGCAGTGCTAGAGATCTGGGGTTCGGCAATCAGCCCCAGCATTTT	TRBV20-1	NA	TRBJ1-5	NA
CSARDPGANTEAFF	TGCAGTGCTAGAGATCCAGGGGCTAACACTGAAGCTTTCTTT	TRBV20-1	NA	TRBJ1-1	NA
CAWSTFSYEQYF	TGTGCCTGGAGTACCTTCTCCTACGAGCAGTACTTC	TRBV30	NA	TRBJ2-7	NA
CASSSKARGDEQYF	TGTGCCAGCAGCTCCAAAGCCAGGGGCGACGAGCAGTACTTC	TRBV7-2	NA	TRBJ2-7	NA
CASRPGQGRYEQYF	TGTGCCAGCAGGCCGGGACAGGGTCGCTACGAGCAGTACTTC	TRBV6-1	TRBD1	TRBJ2-7	few
CAIYRGDTEASF	TGTGCCATTTACAGGGGAGACACTGAAGCTTCCTTT	TRBV28	TRBD1	TRBJ1-1	NA
CASSQDWQALAFF	TGCGCCAGCAGCCAAGATTGGCAGGCGTTGGCTTTCTTT	TRBV4-3	NA	TRBJ1-1	NA
CSARAGSSAKNIQYF	TGCAGTGCTAGAGCAGGTAGTTCGGCCAAAAACATTCAGTACTTC	TRBV20-1	NA	TRBJ2-4	few
CASSRLGYNEQFF	TGTGCCAGCAGCCGTCTGGGATACAATGAGCAGTTCTTC	TRBV11-3	NA	TRBJ2-1	NA
CASSTTLSPLHF	TGTGCCAGCAGTACCACTTTGTCACCCCTCCACTTT	TRBV12-3/TRBV12-4	NA	TRBJ1-6	many
CVSGEGLFSPLHF	TGTGTCAGCGGGGAGGGACTCTTTTCACCCCTCCACTTT	TRBV10-3	NA	TRBJ1-6	NA
CASSREGYSNQPQHF	TGTGCCAGCAGTAGAGAGGGATATAGCAATCAGCCCCAGCATTTT	TRBV6-1	NA	TRBJ1-5	many
CASSQFSADPNTEAFF	TGTGCCAGTAGCCAATTTTCGGCGGATCCTAACACTGAAGCTTTCTTT	TRBV19	NA	TRBJ1-1	many
CASGLVRAKNIQYF	TGTGCTAGTGGTTTGGTTCGGGCAAAAAACATTCAGTACTTC	TRBV12-5	NA	TRBJ2-4	NA
CAWTFNSPLHF	TGTGCCTGGACTTTTAATTCACCCCTCCACTTT	TRBV30	NA	TRBJ1-6	NA